The next 22 T cell receptor beta chains were all read from a single sample in a study of TIL therapy for anti-PD-1-resistant metastatic lung cancer. Time point specified: pre-treatment sample, taken before nivolumab and TIL therapy. The tumor samples were excised metastases, mostly pleural nodules or supraclavicular lymph nodes. The immunoSEQ assay was v3. Repertoires were generated with immunoSEQ multiplex PCR, while TCRdb's copy carries only in-frame clones and drops some. The table has about 26,000 clones, 72% seen once; the top ten hold over 7%. The sample here was tumor tissue, taken at baseline. The receptors shown here come from a person aged 30 to 80 with non-small cell lung cancer.

The chain links TRBV10-2 to TRBJ1-1; possibly TRBD1 for D (5 bases). V was pared by 2 bases and J by 12 bases, with 16 bases between. The CDR3 is 13 residues long. Germline V CDR1 and CDR2: WSHSY, SAAADI. This CDR3 is CASSERGEAGTFF. The CDR3 nucleotides are TGCGCCAGCAGTGAGAGAGGGGAAGCGGGGACTTTCTTT.

The CDR3 bases are TGTGCCAGCAGCCTGCGGCCTGATGTCAGGGGGAGTTCACCCCTCCACTTT. Translated: CASSLRPDVRGSSPLHF. This rearrangement joins TRBV7-2 to TRBJ1-6, with 7 bases fitting TRBD1. The CDR3 contains 17 residues. Germline CDR1 and CDR2: SGHTA and FQGNSA. V was pared by 5 bases and J by 9 bases, with 16 bases of the junction left unmatched.

This chain uses TRBV4-3 with TRBJ2-3; no firm D call. In germline, CDR1 is LGHNA, CDR2 YSLEER. The CDR3 covers 15 residues. V lost 0 bases and J 3 bases, leaving 10 bases between the germline ends. CDR3 amino acids: CASSQDPVKTDTQYF. The CDR3 DNA reads as TGCGCCAGCAGCCAAGACCCTGTTAAAACAGATACGCAGTATTTT.

V is TRBV11-2 and J is TRBJ2-5; 7 bases align to TRBD2. The J segment lost 0 bases and the V segment lost 2 bases, leaving 3 bases of the junction unmatched. The CDR3 spans 15 residues. Germline V gene sequence: CDR1 SGHAT, CDR2 FQNNGV. The CDR3 spells CASSLSGAYQETQYF. The CDR3 region has the DNA TGTGCCAGCAGCTTAAGCGGGGCCTACCAAGAGACCCAGTACTTC.

The gene calls are TRBV7-9 and TRBJ1-2; maybe TRBD1 (5 bases). This CDR3 has 15 residues. Trimming shortened V by 7 bases and J by 5 bases, and 20 bases separated the two germline ends. From germline, CDR1 is SEHNR and CDR2 FQNEAQ (reference sequence). The CDR3: CASITSRDGPYGYTF. CDR3 nucleotide sequence: TGTGCCAGCATCACATCACGGGACGGCCCATATGGCTACACCTTC.

CDR3 nucleotide sequence: TGTGCCAGCAGCTTAGAGGGTGGTGGCGGGGGCTACACCTTC. Its translation is CASSLEGGGGGYTF. The V gene is TRBV11-3, the J gene TRBJ1-2; D ambiguous. V was clipped by 0 bases and J by 8 bases, with 13 bases between them. The CDR3 loop spans 14 amino acids. Per the germline V gene, CDR1 is SGHNT and CDR2 is YENEEA.

Worth noting for this clone: The sample carries other DNA sequences with the same CDR3. The chain uses TRBV27 and TRBJ2-5; D might be TRBD2 (5 bases). This CDR3 has 14 amino acids. Trimming took 3 bases from V and 5 from J, leaving 13 bases between them. The V gene's germline CDR1 is MNHEY and CDR2 SMNVEV (reference sequence). CDR3 nucleotide sequence: TGTGCCAGCAGTTTCCTCGGGGATGGGGAGACCCAGTACTTC. Residues: CASSFLGDGETQYF.

This clone was picked up a small number of times. This chain uses TRBV6-5 with TRBJ1-1, with D unresolved. Trimming removed 0 bases from V and 0 bases from J, with 2 bases in between. CDR3 length: 13 residues. In germline, CDR1 is MNHEY, CDR2 SVGAGI. The CDR3, as DNA: TGTGCCAGCAGTTACTCGCTGAACACTGAAGCTTTCTTT. This sequence encodes CASSYSLNTEAFF.

The chain has TRBV14 and TRBJ1-2, with 8 bases lining up with TRBD1. Germline V gene lookup returns CDR1 SGHDN and CDR2 FVKESK. With 6 bases clipped from V and 3 bases from J, the junction kept 12 bases outside the gene matches. The CDR3 consists of 16 residues. CDR3 in amino acids: CASSQTRGPPYYGYTF. DNA of the CDR3: TGTGCCAGCAGTCAAACCAGGGGGCCCCCCTACTATGGCTACACCTTC.

The V call is TRBV6-6, the J call TRBJ1-2, with a tentative D call TRBD1 (6 bases). The V end was cut by 0 bases, the J end by 2 bases, with 13 bases between. Germline-derived CDR1 and CDR2 are MNHNY and SVGAGI (reference sequence). The CDR3 extends over 16 amino acids. CDR3 sequence: CASSYSTWTENYGYTF. The CDR3 coding sequence is TGTGCCAGCAGTTACTCGACTTGGACAGAAAACTATGGCTACACCTTC.

A note on this clone: Relative to the germline gene, one junction end is altered; a read error may explain this. The chain combines TRBV7-7 with TRBJ1-3; 9 positions match TRBD1. This CDR3 region has 15 residues. CDR1 and CDR2 (germline): SSHAT, FNYEAQ (reference sequence). The CDR3 sequence: CASSPRQGQGSTIYF. CDR3 coding DNA: TGTGCCAGCAGCCCCAGACAGGGACAGGGAAGCACCATATATTTT.

The genes are TRBV28 and TRBJ1-1; D ambiguous. Germline V CDR1 and CDR2: MDHEN, SYDVKM. Trimming shortened V by 6 bases and J by 1 base, and 3 bases separated the two germline ends. The CDR3 sequence is 11 residues long. The CDR3 DNA reads as TGTGCCAGCAGGGGGAACACTGAAGCTTTCTTT. It is translated as CASRGNTEAFF. The full variable domain, completed using reference TRBV28 and TRBJ1-1, is DVKVTQSSRYLVKRTGEKVFLECVQDMDHENMFWYRQDPGLGLRLIYFSYDVKMKEKGDIPEGYSVSREKKERFSLILESASTNQTSMYLCASRGNTEAFFGQGTRLTVV.

This clone has more than one count but fewer than ten. The chain employs TRBV5-1 and TRBJ2-7; D is possibly TRBD1 (6 bases). The germline V and J ends were trimmed by 3 bases and 1 base, with 17 bases remaining between them. This CDR3 is built from 16 residues. The germline CDR1 and CDR2 sequences are SGHRS and YFSETQ. CDR3 loop: CASSSQGGQPSYEQYF. CDR3 DNA sequence: TGCGCCAGCAGCTCCCAGGGTGGACAGCCATCCTACGAGCAGTACTTC.

The table lists this clone with a count of one. This chain connects TRBV5-1 to TRBJ2-3, with D possibly called TRBD1 or TRBD2 (5 bases each). The CDR3 loop spans 14 amino acids. The germline gives CDR1 SGHRS, CDR2 YFSETQ. The V and J ends lost 4 bases and 0 bases respectively, with 9 bases between them. Here the CDR3 DNA reads TGCGCCAGCAGCCGGGACGGTAGCACAGATACGCAGTATTTT. Protein product: CASSRDGSTDTQYF.

This clone came up a few times. Other DNA sequences in the sample encode the same CDR3. V is TRBV4-1 and J is TRBJ1-4, with D hard to call. CDR1 and CDR2 (germline): MGHRA, YSYEKL. This CDR3 contains 13 residues. The V gene lost 0 bases and the J gene lost 8 bases, with 7 bases spanning the gap. Written as DNA, the CDR3 is TGCGCCAGCAGCCAAGATCCGAGAGAAAAACTGTTTTTT. It specifies CASSQDPREKLFF.

The V and J genes are TRBV7-9 and TRBJ1-5; D remains unclear. Germline CDR1 SEHNR, CDR2 FQNEAQ (reference sequence). With 4 bases removed from V and 5 bases from J, the gap between germline ends came to 9 bases. This CDR3 is 13 amino acids long. In DNA, the CDR3 is TGTGCCAGCAGCTCCGACTATGATCAGCCCCAGCATTTT. It translates to CASSSDYDQPQHF.

The rearrangement uses TRBV19 and TRBJ1-1, with D uncertain. Trimming stripped 6 bases from V and 3 bases from J, with 8 bases between. Germline lookup yields CDR1 LNHDA and CDR2 SQIVND (reference sequence). This CDR3 is 12 amino acids long. This chain's CDR3 is CASRWSDTEAFF. The CDR3 DNA follows: TGTGCCAGTAGGTGGAGTGACACTGAAGCTTTCTTT. Using reference TRBV19 and TRBJ1-1 for the parts outside the CDR3, the full variable domain is DGGITQSPKYLFRKEGQNVTLSCEQNLNHDAMYWYRQDPGQGLRLIYYSQIVNDFQKGDIAEGYSVSREKKESFPLTVTSAQKNPTAFYLCASRWSDTEAFFGQGTRLTVV.

CDR3 bases: TGCGCCAGCAGCCACCCCGGACTAGCGGGGGGGGACAATGAGCAGTTCTTC. Encoded protein: CASSHPGLAGGDNEQFF. The chain combines TRBV4-1 with TRBJ2-1, with TRBD2 matching 15 bases. Trimming took 3 bases from V and 5 from J; bases not matched to a gene: 5. The CDR3 has 17 amino acids. CDR1 and CDR2 (germline): MGHRA, YSYEKL.

The chain joins TRBV9 to TRBJ2-3, with D perhaps matching TRBD1 (5 bases). V lost 4 bases to trimming and J lost 1 base, with 13 bases between them. The germline gives CDR1 SGDLS, CDR2 YYNGEE. The CDR3 length is 15 residues. The CDR3 is CASSSLQGGTDTQYF. CDR3 sequence (DNA): TGTGCCAGCAGCTCCCTCCAAGGGGGCACAGATACGCAGTATTTT.

This rearrangement joins TRBV7-3 to TRBJ2-2; TRBD2 matches 12 bases. Germline V gene data show CDR1 as SGHTA and CDR2 as FQGTGA. This CDR3 spans 16 amino acids. J gave up 4 bases and V 4 bases, and 4 bases lay outside the gene matches. The CDR3 is CASSSLAGGLTGELFF. The DNA for the CDR3 is TGTGCCAGCAGCTCACTAGCGGGGGGCCTCACCGGGGAGCTGTTTTTT.

A few counts support this clone. The rearrangement uses TRBV18 and TRBJ2-7, with D possibly being TRBD2 (5 bases). With 3 bases removed from V and 5 bases from J, the gap between germline ends came to 23 bases. CDR3 length: 17 amino acids. In germline, CDR1 is KGHSH, CDR2 LQKENI. CDR3 DNA: TGTGCCAGCTCACCCCTATACCGGGGTGGTGCTTCGCACGAGCAGTACTTC. Its translation is CASSPLYRGGASHEQYF.

This chain connects TRBV9 to TRBJ2-1, with TRBD1 matching over 7 bases. V lost 3 bases and J lost 6; bases outside the gene matches: 15. Germline CDR1 reads SGDLS; CDR2 reads YYNGEE. The CDR3 contains 17 residues. The CDR3 DNA reads TGTGCCAGCAGCGAGGCCCCAACAGGGGAGTGGCGCAATGAGCAGTTCTTC. Protein: CASSEAPTGEWRNEQFF.